This T cell receptor (beta chain) was recovered during a study of monozygotic twins with inflammatory bowel disease. Overall study findings and caveats: Patient-specific immunosuppressive treatments may have made repertoires more variable.

Whole blood, unsorted for T cells, was the source of total RNA. Germline CDR1 is MNHEY and CDR2 is SVGAGI. The CDR3 spans 13 residues. Regarding this clonotype: Antigen unknown.

With the 5' RACE reads reprocessed, TCRdb shows one record per CDR3 protein and no DNA. Seen in this sample are approximately 150,000 distinct CDR3 sequences; the ten most common clones hold roughly 2.4%. Material: blood. The sequence was obtained from a human donor with ulcerative colitis or Crohn's disease, or a healthy co-twin of an affected twin (not recorded which). The chain joins TRBV6-5 to TRBJ2-1; TCRdb returns TRBD1, unconfirmable since there is no DNA. The CDR3 sequence is CATTRPQGSEQFF.